This passage covers 7 T cell receptor beta chains from one sample sequenced in a study of shared clonotypes between healthy human individuals. Data came from immunoSEQ multiplex PCR; TCRdb stores just in-frame clones and leaves some out. This table has 2 million to 2.5 million clones, approximately 93% appearing once. Sequencing input: naive CD4+ T cells from PBMCs. The subset: CD45RA+ positively selected. The source is a man aged 18 to 35 in good health. Some clones in this sample may be carry-over from other donors' samples.

This clone was counted a single time. The chain employs TRBV7-9 and TRBJ2-7, with D perhaps TRBD1 (6 bases). This CDR3 is built from 16 residues. Germline CDR1 is SEHNR and CDR2 is FQNEAQ (reference sequence). V was trimmed by 5 bases and J by 1 base, leaving 18 bases between them. This chain's CDR3 is CASSPNPGERSYEQYF. In DNA form, the CDR3 reads TGTGCCAGCAGCCCTAACCCAGGGGAGAGGTCCTACGAGCAGTACTTC.

V and J are TRBV27 and TRBJ2-7; 10 bases are a match to TRBD2. The ends lost 5 bases at V and 3 bases at J; junction bases unmatched: 7. The germline gives CDR1 MNHEY, CDR2 SMNVEV (reference sequence). The CDR3 extends over 15 amino acids. The DNA of the CDR3 is TGTGCCAGCAGTACTCTAGCGGGAGCGAACTACGAGCAGTACTTC. Translated: CASSTLAGANYEQYF.

The V call is TRBV7-3, the J call TRBJ2-4; weak D call: TRBD2 (5 bases). The CDR3 covers 16 residues. Germline V gives CDR1 SGHTA, CDR2 FQGTGA. V was pared by 5 bases and J by 0 bases, with 14 bases between. As DNA, the CDR3 is TGTGCCAGCAGCCCCGGAGGTTTTCTAGCCAAAAACATTCAGTACTTC. It specifies CASSPGGFLAKNIQYF.

The V and J genes are TRBV30 and TRBJ2-3, with D tentatively TRBD1 (5 bases). Germline CDR1 is GTSNPN and CDR2 is SVGIG (reference sequence). The CDR3 has 10 residues. Trimming cost V 2 bases and J 11 bases, with 8 bases left between them. CDR3 residues: CAWSLGVQYF. DNA for the CDR3: TGTGCCTGGAGTTTAGGGGTGCAGTATTTT.

The V and J genes are TRBV4-2 and TRBJ2-3; no reliable D call. The CDR3 consists of 19 residues. Trimming stripped 1 base from V and 1 base from J, with 21 bases between. Germline assignment: CDR1 LGHNA and CDR2 YNFKEQ. In nucleotides, the CDR3 is TGTGCCAGCAGCCAAGGTCCGGGTGCCCCCAGAGGAGGCACAGATACGCAGTATTTT. Its translation: CASSQGPGAPRGGTDTQYF.

The chain combines TRBV7-2 with TRBJ2-3; D unclear. The germline gives CDR1 SGHTA, CDR2 FQGNSA. Trimming shortened V by 1 base and J by 2 bases, and 7 bases separated the two germline ends. This CDR3 has 14 amino acids. For the CDR3, the DNA is TGTGCCAGCAGCTTAGTTTCAGCCACAGATACGCAGTATTTT. Translated, it gives CASSLVSATDTQYF.

The CDR3 bases are TGTGCCAGCAGCCCGTGGGCCGGCGCCTGGACTGAAGCTTTCTTT. Encoded protein: CASSPWAGAWTEAFF. The chain links TRBV7-9 to TRBJ1-1; unclear D gene. Germline CDR1 and CDR2: SEHNR and FQNEAQ (reference sequence). V gave up 5 bases and J gave up 5 bases, with 18 bases separating them. This CDR3 comprises 15 residues. The entire variable domain, with the rest obtained from reference TRBV7-9 and TRBJ1-1, is as follows: DTGVSQNPRHKITKRGQNVTFRCDPISEHNRLYWYRQTLGQGPEFLTYFQNEAQLEKSRLLSDRFSAERPKGSFSTLEIQRTEQGDSAMYLCASSPWAGAWTEAFFGQGTRLTVV.